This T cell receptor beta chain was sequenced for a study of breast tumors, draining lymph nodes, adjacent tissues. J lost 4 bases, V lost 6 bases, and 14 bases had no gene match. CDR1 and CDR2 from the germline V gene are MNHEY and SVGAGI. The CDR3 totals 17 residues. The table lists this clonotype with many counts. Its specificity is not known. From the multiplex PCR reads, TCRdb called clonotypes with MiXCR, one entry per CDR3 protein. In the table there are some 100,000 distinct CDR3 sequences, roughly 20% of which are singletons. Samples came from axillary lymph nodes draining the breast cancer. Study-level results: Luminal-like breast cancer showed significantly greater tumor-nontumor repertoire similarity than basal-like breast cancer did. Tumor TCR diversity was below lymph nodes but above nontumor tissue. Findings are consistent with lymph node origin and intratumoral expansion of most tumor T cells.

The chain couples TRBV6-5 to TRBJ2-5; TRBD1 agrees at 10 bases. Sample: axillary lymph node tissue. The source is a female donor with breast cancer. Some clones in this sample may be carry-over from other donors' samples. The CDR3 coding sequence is TGTGCCAGCAGCCCGGTGGGACAGGGGATGTTGGGAGAGACCCAGTACTTC. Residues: CASSPVGQGMLGETQYF.